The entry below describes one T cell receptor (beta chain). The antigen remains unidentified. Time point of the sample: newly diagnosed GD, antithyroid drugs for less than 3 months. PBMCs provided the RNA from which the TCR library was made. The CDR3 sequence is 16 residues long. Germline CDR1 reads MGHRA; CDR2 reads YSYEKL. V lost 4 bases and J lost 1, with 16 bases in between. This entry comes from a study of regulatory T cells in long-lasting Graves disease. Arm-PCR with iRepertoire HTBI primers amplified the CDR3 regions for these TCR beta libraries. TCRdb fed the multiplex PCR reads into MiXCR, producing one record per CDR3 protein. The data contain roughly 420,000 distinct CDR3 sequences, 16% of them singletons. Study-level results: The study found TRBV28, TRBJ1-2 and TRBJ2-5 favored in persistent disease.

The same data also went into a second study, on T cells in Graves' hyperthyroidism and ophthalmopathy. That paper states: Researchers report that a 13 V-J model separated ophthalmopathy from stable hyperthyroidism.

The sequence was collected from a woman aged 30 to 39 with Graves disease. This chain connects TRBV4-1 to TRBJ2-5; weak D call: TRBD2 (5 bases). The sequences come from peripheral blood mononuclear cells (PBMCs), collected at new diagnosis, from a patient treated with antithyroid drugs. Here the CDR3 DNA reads TGCGCCAGCAGCCGTTCATCGCCGACTATCCAAGAGACCCAGTACTTC. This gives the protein CASSRSSPTIQETQYF.